What follows are 19 T cell receptor beta chains derived from one specimen sequenced in a study of T cell changes during pregnancy in multiple sclerosis. Sequencing used immunoSEQ multiplex PCR; TCRdb keeps in-frame clones, though not all of them. This sample has 100,000 or so clones, with about 92% found just once. The sample in question was peripheral blood, obtained in the second trimester of pregnancy. All receptors come from a female donor with multiple sclerosis, enrolled in a pregnancy study.

This chain connects TRBV16 to TRBJ1-3, with 7 bases aligning to TRBD1. The length of the CDR3 is 16 residues. V gave up 1 base and J gave up 3 bases; unmatched junction bases: 6. Germline V CDR1 and CDR2: KGHSY, FQNENV. The CDR3 reads CASSQYDRELGNTIYF. CDR3 DNA: TGTGCCAGCAGCCAATACGACAGGGAACTTGGAAACACCATATATTTT.

The chain joins TRBV19 to TRBJ1-5, with D uncertain. Looked up from germline, CDR1 is LNHDA and CDR2 is SQIVND (reference sequence). There are 17 residues in the CDR3. V lost 0 bases, J lost 2 bases, and 14 bases lay in between. CDR3 coding DNA: TGTGCCAGTAGTATAGATCGTAGACCCGCGGGCAATCAGCCCCAGCATTTT. Its translation: CASSIDRRPAGNQPQHF.

The CDR3 loop reads CASSLAGGADYGYTF. The CDR3 DNA is TGTGCCAGCAGCTTAGCGGGGGGGGCGGACTATGGCTACACCTTC. V usage is TRBV7-2 and J usage is TRBJ1-2; maybe TRBD1 (6 bases). Germline V lookup: CDR1 SGHTA, CDR2 FQGNSA. V was trimmed by 0 bases and J by 3 bases, leaving 11 bases between them. The CDR3 extends over 15 amino acids.

The chain employs TRBV7-9 and TRBJ1-2; 9 bases are a match to TRBD1. Unmatched junction bases numbered 7, after V lost 5 bases and J lost 3 bases. The CDR3 consists of 15 residues. Germline loops: CDR1 SEHNR, CDR2 FQNEAQ (reference sequence). The DNA for the CDR3 is TGTGCCAGCAGCCCACCGGGACAGGGACACTATGGCTACACCTTC. Amino acid sequence: CASSPPGQGHYGYTF. Supplemented by reference TRBV7-9 and TRBJ1-2, the full variable domain reads DTGVSQNPRHKITKRGQNVTFRCDPISEHNRLYWYRQTLGQGPEFLTYFQNEAQLEKSRLLSDRFSAERPKGSFSTLEIQRTEQGDSAMYLCASSPPGQGHYGYTFGSGTRLTVV.

This chain links TRBV4-1 with TRBJ1-1; D is undetermined. CDR1 is MGHRA, CDR2 YSYEKL, per germline. This CDR3 spans 15 amino acids. V lost 1 base to trimming and J lost 4 bases, with 13 bases between them. CDR3 sequence reads: CASSQVERAGTEAFF. For the CDR3, the DNA is TGCGCCAGCAGCCAAGTAGAGAGGGCGGGCACTGAAGCTTTCTTT.

The CDR3 loop is CASSSGQGERETQYF. The CDR3, as DNA: TGTGCCAGCAGTTCGGGACAGGGGGAAAGAGAGACCCAGTACTTC. The rearrangement links TRBV27 to TRBJ2-5, with 11 positions matching TRBD1. CDR3 length: 15 residues. V shed 4 bases and J 4 bases; nucleotides not matched to a gene: 5. Germline CDR1 reads MNHEY; CDR2 reads SMNVEV (reference sequence).

This clone has just a few counts. The rearrangement joins TRBV19 to TRBJ1-5, with D maybe TRBD1 (6 bases). Germline CDR1 is LNHDA and CDR2 is SQIVND (reference sequence). The ends were cut back, 5 bases at V and 0 bases at J, with 14 bases in the middle. This CDR3 is built from 16 residues. CDR3 amino acids: CASSPPGTPSNQPQHF. The CDR3 nucleotides are TGTGCCAGTAGTCCCCCCGGGACACCTAGCAATCAGCCCCAGCATTTT.

The chain uses TRBV11-2 and TRBJ1-1; 7 bases agree with TRBD1. V gave up 0 bases and J gave up 11 bases; unmatched junction bases: 6. CDR1 is SGHAT, CDR2 FQNNGV, per germline. This CDR3 has 13 residues. CDR3 region: CASSLDRTGEAFF. The CDR3 nucleotides read TGTGCCAGCAGCTTAGACCGGACAGGCGAGGCTTTCTTT.

The gene calls are TRBV7-3 and TRBJ2-3; TRBD2 agrees at 15 bases. Germline V gene sequence: CDR1 SGHTA, CDR2 FQGTGA. The V gene end was trimmed by 4 bases and the J gene end by 6 bases; junction bases not matched to a gene: 2. CDR3 length: 15 amino acids. The CDR3 DNA reads as TGTGCCAGCAGCTGGACTAGCGGGAGGGGGGATACGCAGTATTTT. This gives the protein CASSWTSGRGDTQYF. The full variable domain, rest sourced from reference TRBV7-3 and TRBJ2-3, is GAGVSQTPSNKVTEKGKYVELRCDPISGHTALYWYRQSLGQGPEFLIYFQGTGAADDSGLPNDRFFAVRPEGSVSTLKIQRTERGDSAVYLCASSWTSGRGDTQYFGPGTRLTVL.

CDR3 sequence reads: CASSLGGAKNIQYF. For the CDR3, the DNA is TGTGCCAGCAGCTTAGGCGGAGCCAAAAACATTCAGTACTTC. The gene calls are TRBV5-6 and TRBJ2-4; D gene ambiguous. The CDR3 runs to 14 residues. V gave up 2 bases and J gave up 0 bases, with 6 bases separating them. Germline V gives CDR1 SGHDT, CDR2 YYEEEE.

The chain couples TRBV4-1 to TRBJ1-3; tentatively, D is TRBD1 (6 bases). CDR3 size: 16 residues. Germline-derived CDR1 and CDR2 are MGHRA and YSYEKL. With 4 bases removed from V and 2 bases from J, the gap between germline ends came to 15 bases. CDR3 in DNA: TGCGCCAGCAGCCGAGGTGGGCAGGGGACTGGAAACACCATATATTTT. Translated, it gives CASSRGGQGTGNTIYF.

In this sample, this clone turned up once. This chain joins TRBV19 and TRBJ2-7, with D possibly matching TRBD1 (5 bases). CDR3 size: 16 residues. The V end lost 5 bases, the J end lost 4 bases, and 21 bases lay between the germline ends. Per the germline V gene, CDR1 is LNHDA and CDR2 is SQIVND (reference sequence). The CDR3 DNA sequence: TGTGCCAGTAGTCCCATGACAGTCCTAACACCTTACGAGCAGTACTTC. This sequence encodes CASSPMTVLTPYEQYF.

The chain couples TRBV7-2 to TRBJ2-2, with a weak D call TRBD2 (6 bases). Deletions cut 5 bases from V and 8 bases from J, with 12 bases between. The CDR3 is 13 residues long. Germline V CDR1 and CDR2: SGHTA, FQGNSA. This chain's CDR3 is CASSPRAGGELFF. The CDR3, as DNA: TGTGCCAGCAGCCCTCGGGCGGGAGGGGAGCTGTTTTTT.

The J gene is TRBJ2-7, the V gene TRBV18; maybe TRBD1 (6 bases). V lost 3 bases, J lost 0 bases, and 12 bases lay in between. The germline gives CDR1 KGHSH, CDR2 LQKENI. There are 15 residues in the CDR3. CDR3 sequence (DNA): TGTGCCAGCTCACCCAATCAGGGGAGCTCCTACGAGCAGTACTTC. Protein sequence: CASSPNQGSSYEQYF.

V and J are TRBV6-5 and TRBJ1-3; D is uncertain. CDR1 is MNHEY, CDR2 SVGAGI, per germline. The CDR3 covers 14 residues. V dropped 7 bases and J dropped 2 bases, with 12 bases sitting between them. CDR3 residues: CASTNIGPGNTIYF. CDR3 bases: TGTGCCAGCACTAATATTGGGCCTGGAAACACCATATATTTT.

V usage is TRBV7-2 and J usage is TRBJ1-1; 7 nucleotides match TRBD1. The CDR3 runs 16 residues. CDR1 and CDR2 from the germline V gene are SGHTA and FQGNSA. After removal of 5 bases from V and 0 bases from J, the junction contained 9 bases not matched to a gene. The CDR3 spells CASSVRDSLMNTEAFF. DNA of the CDR3: TGTGCCAGCAGCGTGAGGGACAGTCTCATGAACACTGAAGCTTTCTTT.

The chain has TRBV5-4 and TRBJ1-1; D is unclear. CDR1 SGHNT and CDR2 YYREEE come from the germline V gene (reference sequence). V lost 0 bases to trimming and J lost 2 bases, with 14 bases between them. The CDR3 is 16 amino acids. In DNA, the CDR3 is TGTGCCAGCAGCTTGGCCGGGAGGGTAAGAAACACTGAAGCTTTCTTT. Translation: CASSLAGRVRNTEAFF. Together with reference TRBV5-4 and TRBJ1-1, the CDR3 gives the full variable domain: ETGVTQSPTHLIKTRGQQVTLRCSSQSGHNTVSWYQQALGQGPQFIFQYYREEENGRGNFPPRFSGLQFPNYSSELNVNALELDDSALYLCASSLAGRVRNTEAFFGQGTRLTVV.

The chain is built from TRBV7-2 and TRBJ1-2; weak D call: TRBD1 (5 bases). Deletions cut 5 bases from V and 4 bases from J, with 17 bases between. This CDR3 has 15 amino acids. Germline CDR1 reads SGHTA; CDR2 reads FQGNSA. CDR3 sequence (DNA): TGTGCCAGCAGCGGGGGTGCCGGAGGGGCCTATGGCTACACCTTC. Amino acid sequence: CASSGGAGGAYGYTF.

This sequence joins TRBV7-2 and TRBJ2-1; D is uncertain. V lost 1 base to trimming and J lost 9 bases, with 13 bases between them. Germline V gives CDR1 SGHTA, CDR2 FQGNSA. The length of the CDR3 is 14 residues. The CDR3 is CASSLVYKSGEQFF. CDR3 DNA: TGTGCCAGCAGCTTAGTGTATAAATCAGGTGAGCAGTTCTTC.